This TCR beta chain originates from a study of blood T cell repertoires in COVID-19. Background on the study: Material from acute and convalescent COVID-19 was sourced from the United States, Italy and Spain. Nucleic acid was either cDNA or gDNA, and it came from T cells, B-cell-depleted T cells, or PBMCs.

Under the authors' procedure: Counts of nucleated cells, estimated from reference gene primer amplification, were obtained. TCRdb's table, derived via immunoSEQ multiplex PCR, lists solely in-frame clones and lacks some. The D gene and trimming were derived from the DNA, and the V and J assignments and clone size from that table. In the table there are 470,000 or so clones, about 85% of which are singletons. This CDR3 contains 14 residues. The V and J ends lost 4 bases and 0 bases respectively, with 13 bases between them. Looked up from germline, CDR1 is SQVTM and CDR2 is ANQGSEA. Study members were between roughly 18 and 100 years old and lived in 24 US regions.

The origin of this receptor is a woman aged 18-29 years with acute COVID-19. Sequenced input: PBMCs or T cells enriched from blood (not recorded which). J is TRBJ2-7 and V is TRBV29-1, with D possibly TRBD1 on 6 matching bases. CDR3 coding DNA: TGCAGCGTTGGAGGGACAAAGAGCTCCTACGAGCAGTACTTC. This sequence encodes CSVGGTKSSYEQYF.